Described below is a single T cell receptor beta chain sequence and its context. V lost 1 base and J 9 bases, leaving 14 bases between the germline ends. CDR1 and CDR2 from the germline V gene are SGHRS and YFSETQ. There are 14 residues in the CDR3. The PCR ran on 60 Vbeta and 13 Jbeta primers. The protocol was immunoSEQ multiplex PCR, while the TCRdb copy is restricted to in-frame clones and leaves out a portion. This sample has about 190,000 clones; roughly 80% occur once, and the top ten carry less than 4%. The data belong to a study of cytomegalovirus exposure and HLA in healthy donors. Sequencing was performed on PBMCs. The chain uses TRBV5-1 and TRBJ2-1; maybe TRBD1 (5 bases). This TCR was sampled from a woman aged 25 to 39 in good health and CMV-seropositive. Here the CDR3 DNA reads TGCGCCAGCAGCTTGAATCAGGGTTCGGGTGAGCAGTTCTTC. It yields the protein CASSLNQGSGEQFF.